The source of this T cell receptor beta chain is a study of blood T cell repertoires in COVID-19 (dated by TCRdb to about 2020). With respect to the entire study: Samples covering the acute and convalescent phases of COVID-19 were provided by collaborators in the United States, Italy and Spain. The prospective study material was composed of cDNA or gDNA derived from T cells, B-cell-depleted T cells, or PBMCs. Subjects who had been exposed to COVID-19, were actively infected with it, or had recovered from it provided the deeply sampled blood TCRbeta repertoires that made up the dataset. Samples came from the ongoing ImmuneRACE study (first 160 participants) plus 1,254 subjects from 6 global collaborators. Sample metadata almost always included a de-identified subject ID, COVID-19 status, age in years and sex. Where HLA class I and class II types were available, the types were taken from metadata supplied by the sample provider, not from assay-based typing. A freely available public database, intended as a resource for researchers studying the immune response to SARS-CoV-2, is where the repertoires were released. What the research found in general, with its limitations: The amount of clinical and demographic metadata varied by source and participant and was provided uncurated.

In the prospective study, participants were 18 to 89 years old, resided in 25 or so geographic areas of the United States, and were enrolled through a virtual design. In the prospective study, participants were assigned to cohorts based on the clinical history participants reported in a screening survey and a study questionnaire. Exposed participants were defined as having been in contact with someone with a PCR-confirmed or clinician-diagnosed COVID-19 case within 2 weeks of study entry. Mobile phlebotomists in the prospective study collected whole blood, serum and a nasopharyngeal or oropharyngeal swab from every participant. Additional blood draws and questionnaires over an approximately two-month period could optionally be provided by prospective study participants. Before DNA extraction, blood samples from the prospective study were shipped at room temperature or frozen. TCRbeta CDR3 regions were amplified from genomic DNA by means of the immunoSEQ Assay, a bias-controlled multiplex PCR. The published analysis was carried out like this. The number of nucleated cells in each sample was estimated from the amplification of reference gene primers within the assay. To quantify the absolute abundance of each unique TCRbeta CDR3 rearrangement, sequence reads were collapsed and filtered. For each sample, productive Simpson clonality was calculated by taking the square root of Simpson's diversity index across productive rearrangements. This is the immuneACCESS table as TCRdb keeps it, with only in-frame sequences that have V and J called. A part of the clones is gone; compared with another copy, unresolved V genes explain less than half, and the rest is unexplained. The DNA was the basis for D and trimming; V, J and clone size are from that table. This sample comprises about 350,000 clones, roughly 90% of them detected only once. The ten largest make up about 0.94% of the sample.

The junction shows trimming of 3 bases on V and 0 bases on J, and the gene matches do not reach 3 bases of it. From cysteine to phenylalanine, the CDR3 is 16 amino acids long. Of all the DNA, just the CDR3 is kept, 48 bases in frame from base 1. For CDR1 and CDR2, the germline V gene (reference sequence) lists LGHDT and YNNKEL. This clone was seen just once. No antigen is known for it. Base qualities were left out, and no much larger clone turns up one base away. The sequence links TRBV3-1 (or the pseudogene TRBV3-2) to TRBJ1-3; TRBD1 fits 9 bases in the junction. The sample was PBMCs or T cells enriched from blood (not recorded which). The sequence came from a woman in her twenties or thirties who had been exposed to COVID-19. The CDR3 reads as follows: CASSHGTGTSGNTIYF. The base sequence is TGTGCCAGCAGCCATGGGACAGGGACCTCTGGAAACACCATATATTTT.